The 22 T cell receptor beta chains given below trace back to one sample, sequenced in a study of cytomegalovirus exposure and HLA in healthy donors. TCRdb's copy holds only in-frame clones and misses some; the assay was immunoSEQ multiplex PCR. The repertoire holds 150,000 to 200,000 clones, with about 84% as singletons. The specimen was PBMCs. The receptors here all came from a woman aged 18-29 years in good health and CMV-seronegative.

CDR3 nucleotides: TGTGCCAGCAGCAGGGGGACGGGGGAGCAGTACTTC. Translating gives CASSRGTGEQYF. This chain links TRBV5-6 with TRBJ2-7; TRBD1 is a possible D gene (6 bases). The V gene's germline CDR1 is SGHDT and CDR2 YYEEEE. Trimming removed 4 bases from V and 7 bases from J, with 12 bases in between. This CDR3 is 12 amino acids long.

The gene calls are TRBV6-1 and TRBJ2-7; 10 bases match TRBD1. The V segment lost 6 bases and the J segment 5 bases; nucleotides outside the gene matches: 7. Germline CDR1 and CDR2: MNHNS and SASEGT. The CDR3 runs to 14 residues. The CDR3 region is CASRVTGGVHEQYF. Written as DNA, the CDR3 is TGTGCCAGCAGGGTGACAGGGGGCGTACACGAGCAGTACTTC.

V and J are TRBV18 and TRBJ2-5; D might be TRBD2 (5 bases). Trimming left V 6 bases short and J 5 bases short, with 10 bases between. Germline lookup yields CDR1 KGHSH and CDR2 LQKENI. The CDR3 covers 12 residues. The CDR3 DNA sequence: TGTGCCAGCTCTCCCGAGCGGGAGACCCAGTACTTC. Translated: CASSPERETQYF. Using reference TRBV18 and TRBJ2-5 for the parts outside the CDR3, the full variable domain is NAGVMQNPRHLVRRRGQEARLRCSPMKGHSHVYWYRQLPEEGLKFMVYLQKENIIDESGMPKERFSAEFPKEGPSILRIQQVVRGDSAAYFCASSPERETQYFGPGTRLLVL.

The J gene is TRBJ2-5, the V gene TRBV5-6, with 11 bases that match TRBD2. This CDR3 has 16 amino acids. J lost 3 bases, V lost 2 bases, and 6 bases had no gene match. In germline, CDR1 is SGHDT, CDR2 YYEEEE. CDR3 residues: CASSLTSGSGEETQYF. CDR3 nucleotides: TGTGCCAGCAGCTTAACTAGCGGGAGTGGGGAAGAGACCCAGTACTTC.

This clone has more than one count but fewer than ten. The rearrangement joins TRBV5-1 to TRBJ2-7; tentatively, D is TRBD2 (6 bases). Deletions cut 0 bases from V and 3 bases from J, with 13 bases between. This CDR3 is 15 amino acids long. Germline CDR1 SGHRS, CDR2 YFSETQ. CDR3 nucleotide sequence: TGCGCCAGCAGCTTGGAAAGGGGAGGCGGCTACGAGCAGTACTTC. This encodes CASSLERGGGYEQYF. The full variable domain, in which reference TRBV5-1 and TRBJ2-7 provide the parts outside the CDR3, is KAGVTQTPRYLIKTRGQQVTLSCSPISGHRSVSWYQQTPGQGLQFLFEYFSETQRNKGNFPGRFSGRQFSNSRSEMNVSTLELGDSALYLCASSLERGGGYEQYFGPGTRLTVT.

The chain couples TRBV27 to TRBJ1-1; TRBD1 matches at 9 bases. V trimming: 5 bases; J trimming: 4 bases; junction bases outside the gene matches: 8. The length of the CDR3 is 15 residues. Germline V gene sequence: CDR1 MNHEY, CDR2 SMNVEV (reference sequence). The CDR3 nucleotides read TGTGCCAGCAGTCTAAACCGGGACAGGGTCACTGAAGCTTTCTTT. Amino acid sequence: CASSLNRDRVTEAFF.

The DNA of the CDR3 is TGTGCCAGCAGTTTATCGAATAGTCGGAGGGATCTCGGAGGCTACACCTTC. It translates to CASSLSNSRRDLGGYTF. V gene TRBV27 combines with J gene TRBJ1-2, with unresolved D. The CDR3 contains 17 residues. V was clipped by 0 bases and J by 8 bases, with 22 bases between them. Germline CDR1 and CDR2: MNHEY and SMNVEV (reference sequence).

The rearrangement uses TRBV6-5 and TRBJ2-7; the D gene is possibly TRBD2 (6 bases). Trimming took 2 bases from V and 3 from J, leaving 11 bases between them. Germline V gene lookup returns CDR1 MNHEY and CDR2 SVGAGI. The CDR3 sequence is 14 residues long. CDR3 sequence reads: CASSYGGTYYEQYF. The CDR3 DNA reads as TGTGCCAGCAGTTACGGAGGGACCTACTACGAGCAGTACTTC.

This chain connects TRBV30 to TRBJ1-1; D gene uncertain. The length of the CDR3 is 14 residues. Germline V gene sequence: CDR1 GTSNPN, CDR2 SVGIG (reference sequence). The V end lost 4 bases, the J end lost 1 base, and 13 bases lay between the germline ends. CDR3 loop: CAWISMGRNTEAFF. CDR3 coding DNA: TGTGCCTGGATCTCGATGGGGAGGAACACTGAAGCTTTCTTT. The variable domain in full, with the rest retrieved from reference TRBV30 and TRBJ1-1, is SQTIHQWPATLVQPVGSPLSLECTVEGTSNPNLYWYRQAAGRGLQLLFYSVGIGQISSEVPQNLSASRPQDRQFILSSKKLLLSDSGFYLCAWISMGRNTEAFFGQGTRLTVV.

The CDR3 bases are TGTGCCAGCAGTTCCGTTGGACAGGGGGGCAATCAGCCCCAGCATTTT. Protein product: CASSSVGQGGNQPQHF. The V call is TRBV6-5, the J call TRBJ1-5; 10 nucleotides align to TRBD1. Germline V CDR1 and CDR2: MNHEY, SVGAGI. With V trimmed by 4 bases and J by 2 bases, 5 bases remained unmatched. The CDR3 runs 16 residues.

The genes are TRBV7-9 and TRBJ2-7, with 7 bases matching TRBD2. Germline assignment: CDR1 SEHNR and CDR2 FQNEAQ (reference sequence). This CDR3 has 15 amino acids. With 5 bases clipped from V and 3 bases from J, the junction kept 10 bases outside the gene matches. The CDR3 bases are TGTGCCAGCAGCCCATACGGGGGAGGGAACTACGAGCAGTACTTC. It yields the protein CASSPYGGGNYEQYF.

The CDR3 coding sequence is TGTGCCAGCAGTGAATCCATCCACAGGGGCAGCACTGAAGCTTTCTTT. Amino acid sequence: CASSESIHRGSTEAFF. This chain uses TRBV25-1 with TRBJ1-1; TRBD1 matches 7 bases. The V gene's germline CDR1 is MGHDK and CDR2 SYGVNS. Trimming took 1 base from V and 4 from J; bases not matched to a gene: 9. There are 16 residues in the CDR3.

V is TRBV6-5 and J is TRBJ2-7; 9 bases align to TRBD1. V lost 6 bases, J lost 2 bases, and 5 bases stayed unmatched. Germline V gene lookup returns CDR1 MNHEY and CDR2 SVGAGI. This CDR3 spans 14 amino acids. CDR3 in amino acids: CASRRDRVPYEQYF. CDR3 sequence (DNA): TGTGCCAGCAGGCGGGACAGGGTCCCCTACGAGCAGTACTTC.

In nucleotides, the CDR3 is TGTGCCAGCAGCTTAACAGGGACTAGCGGGGGCGAGACCCAGTACTTC. Residues: CASSLTGTSGGETQYF. The chain carries TRBV7-3 and TRBJ2-5; 14 bases map to TRBD2. This CDR3 contains 16 residues. V lost 0 bases and J lost 5; bases outside the gene matches: 2. The germline gives CDR1 SGHTA, CDR2 FQGTGA. Combining the CDR3 with reference TRBV7-3 and TRBJ2-5 gives the whole variable domain GAGVSQTPSNKVTEKGKYVELRCDPISGHTALYWYRQSLGQGPEFLIYFQGTGAADDSGLPNDRFFAVRPEGSVSTLKIQRTERGDSAVYLCASSLTGTSGGETQYFGPGTRLLVL.

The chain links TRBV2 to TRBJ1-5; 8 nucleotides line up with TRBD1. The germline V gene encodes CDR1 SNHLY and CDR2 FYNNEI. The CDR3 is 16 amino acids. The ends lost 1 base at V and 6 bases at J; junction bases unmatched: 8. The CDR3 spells CASSEGSGGLGQPQHF. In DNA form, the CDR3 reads TGTGCCAGCAGTGAAGGTTCAGGGGGCCTCGGTCAGCCCCAGCATTTT.

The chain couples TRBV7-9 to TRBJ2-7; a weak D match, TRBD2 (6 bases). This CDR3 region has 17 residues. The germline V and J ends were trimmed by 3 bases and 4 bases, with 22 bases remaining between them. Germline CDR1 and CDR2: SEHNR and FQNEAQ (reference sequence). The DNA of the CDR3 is TGTGCCAGCAGCTTTAGAACGGGGCTAGCGAGCGGTTACGAGCAGTACTTC. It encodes CASSFRTGLASGYEQYF.

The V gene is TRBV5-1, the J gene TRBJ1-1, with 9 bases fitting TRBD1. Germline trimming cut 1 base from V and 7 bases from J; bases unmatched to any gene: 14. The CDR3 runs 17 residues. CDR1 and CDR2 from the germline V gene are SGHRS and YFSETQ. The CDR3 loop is CASSLNPMGQGEGEAFF. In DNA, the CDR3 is TGCGCCAGCAGCTTGAATCCCATGGGACAGGGAGAGGGTGAAGCTTTCTTT.

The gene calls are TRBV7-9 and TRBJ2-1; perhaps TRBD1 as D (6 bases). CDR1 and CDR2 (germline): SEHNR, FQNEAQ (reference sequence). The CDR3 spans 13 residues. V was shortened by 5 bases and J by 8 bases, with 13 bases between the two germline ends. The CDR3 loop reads CASSLRGGDEQFF. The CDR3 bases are TGTGCCAGCAGCCTACGAGGGGGAGATGAGCAGTTCTTC.

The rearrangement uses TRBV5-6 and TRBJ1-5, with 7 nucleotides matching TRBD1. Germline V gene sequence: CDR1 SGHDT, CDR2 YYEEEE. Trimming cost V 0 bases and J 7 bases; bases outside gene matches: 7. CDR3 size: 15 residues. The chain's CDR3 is CASSLGQGGLQPQHF. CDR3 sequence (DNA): TGTGCCAGCAGCTTGGGACAGGGCGGATTACAGCCCCAGCATTTT.

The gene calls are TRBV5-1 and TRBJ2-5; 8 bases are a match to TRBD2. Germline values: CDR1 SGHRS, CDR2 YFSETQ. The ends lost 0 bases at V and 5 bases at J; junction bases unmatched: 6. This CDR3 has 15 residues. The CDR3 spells CASSLEGLELETQYF. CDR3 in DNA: TGCGCCAGCAGCTTGGAGGGACTAGAACTGGAGACCCAGTACTTC.

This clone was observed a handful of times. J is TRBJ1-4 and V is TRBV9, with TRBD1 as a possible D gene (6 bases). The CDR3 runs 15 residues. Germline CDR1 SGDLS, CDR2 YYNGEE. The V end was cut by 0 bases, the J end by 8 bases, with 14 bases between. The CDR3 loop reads CASSVGGGAREKLFF. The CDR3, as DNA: TGTGCCAGCAGCGTAGGTGGGGGGGCCAGGGAAAAACTGTTTTTT. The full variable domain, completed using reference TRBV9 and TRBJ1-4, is DSGVTQTPKHLITATGQRVTLRCSPRSGDLSVYWYQQSLDQGLQFLIQYYNGEERAKGNILERFSAQQFPDLHSELNLSSLELGDSALYFCASSVGGGAREKLFFGSGTQLSVL.

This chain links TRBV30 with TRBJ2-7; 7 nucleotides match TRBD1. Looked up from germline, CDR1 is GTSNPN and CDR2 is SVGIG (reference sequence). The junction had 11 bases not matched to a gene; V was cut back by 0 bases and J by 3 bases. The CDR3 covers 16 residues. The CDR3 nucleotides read TGTGCCTGGAGTGTTTTTGAACTGACAGGGATCTACGAGCAGTACTTC. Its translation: CAWSVFELTGIYEQYF.